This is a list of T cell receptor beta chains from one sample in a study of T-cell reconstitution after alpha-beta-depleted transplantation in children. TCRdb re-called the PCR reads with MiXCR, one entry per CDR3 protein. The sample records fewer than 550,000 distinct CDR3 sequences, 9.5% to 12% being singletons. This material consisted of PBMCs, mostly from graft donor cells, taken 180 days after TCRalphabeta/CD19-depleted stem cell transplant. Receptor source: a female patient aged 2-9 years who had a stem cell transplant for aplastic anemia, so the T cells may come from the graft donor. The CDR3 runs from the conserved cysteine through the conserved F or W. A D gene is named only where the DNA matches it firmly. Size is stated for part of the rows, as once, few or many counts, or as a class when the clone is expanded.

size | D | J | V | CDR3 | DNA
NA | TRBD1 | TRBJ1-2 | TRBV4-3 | CASSPWTGVSYGYTF | TGCGCCAGCAGCCCCTGGACAGGGGTCAGCTATGGCTACACCTTC
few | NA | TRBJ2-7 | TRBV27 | CASSFRVWREQYF | TGTGCCAGCAGTTTCAGGGTGTGGCGCGAGCAGTACTTC
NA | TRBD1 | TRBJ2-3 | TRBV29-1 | CSGAEGQSTDTQYF | TGCAGCGGGGCTGAGGGACAGAGCACAGATACGCAGTATTTT
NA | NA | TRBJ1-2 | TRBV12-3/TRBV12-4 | CASSLGWNNGYTF | TGTGCCAGCAGTTTAGGATGGAACAATGGCTACACCTTC
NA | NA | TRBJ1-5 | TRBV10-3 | CAISEWRNQPQHF | TGTGCCATCAGTGAGTGGAGAAATCAGCCCCAGCATTTT
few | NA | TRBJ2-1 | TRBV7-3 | CASSLQGDEQFF | TGTGCCAGCAGCTTACAGGGCGATGAGCAGTTCTTC
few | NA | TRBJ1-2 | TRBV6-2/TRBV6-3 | CASGRRAANYGYTF | TGTGCCAGCGGACGGAGGGCTGCTAACTATGGCTACACCTTC
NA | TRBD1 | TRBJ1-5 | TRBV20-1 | CSAGRGSQPQHF | TGCAGTGCTGGCAGGGGGAGTCAGCCCCAGCATTTT
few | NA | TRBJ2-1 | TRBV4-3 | CASSQEGKGYRSYNEQFF | TGCGCCAGCAGCCAAGAGGGTAAGGGGTATCGCTCCTACAATGAGCAGTTCTTC
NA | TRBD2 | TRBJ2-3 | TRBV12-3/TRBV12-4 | CASSQVGLGSTDTQYF | TGTGCCAGCAGTCAGGTAGGACTAGGGAGCACAGATACGCAGTATTTT
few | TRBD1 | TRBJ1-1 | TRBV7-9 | CASSLPTGTGLNTEAFF | TGTGCCAGCAGCCTACCAACCGGGACAGGTTTGAACACTGAAGCTTTCTTT
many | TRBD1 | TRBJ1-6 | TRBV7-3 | CASSPTQGAPLHF | TGTGCCAGCAGCCCAACCCAGGGGGCACCCCTCCACTTT
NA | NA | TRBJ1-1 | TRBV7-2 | CASSTRTRVAEAFF | TGTGCCAGCAGCACTAGAACACGGGTCGCTGAAGCTTTCTTT
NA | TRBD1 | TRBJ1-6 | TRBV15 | CATSYFPGTANSPLHF | TGTGCCACCAGTTACTTCCCCGGGACAGCCAATTCACCCCTCCACTTT
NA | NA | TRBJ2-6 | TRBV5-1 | CASSLAGSPPGANVLTF | TGCGCCAGCAGCTTGGCAGGGTCCCCGCCTGGGGCCAACGTCCTGACTTTC
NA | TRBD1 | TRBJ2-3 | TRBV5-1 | CASSPATGSDTQYF | TGCGCCAGCAGCCCAGCGACAGGGTCAGATACGCAGTATTTT
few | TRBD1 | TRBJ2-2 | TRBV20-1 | CSARGPGQFYTGELFF | TGCAGTGCTAGAGGTCCGGGACAGTTTTACACCGGGGAGCTGTTTTTT
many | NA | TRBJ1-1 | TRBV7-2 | CAGRRDTEAFF | TGTGCCGGCCGGAGGGACACTGAAGCTTTCTTT
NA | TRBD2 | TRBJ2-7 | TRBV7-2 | CASSWTSGYEQHF | TGCGCCAGCAGCTGGACTAGCGGGTACGAGCAGCACTTC
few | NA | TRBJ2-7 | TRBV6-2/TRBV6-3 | CASAPGTSYEQYF | TGTGCCAGCGCCCCCGGCACCTCCTACGAGCAGTACTTC
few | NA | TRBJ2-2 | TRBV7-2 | CASSLAVAGSTGELFF | TGTGCCAGCAGCTTAGCGGTGGCGGGTTCCACCGGGGAGCTGTTTTTT
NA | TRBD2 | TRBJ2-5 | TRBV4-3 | CASSQVGRGQETQYF | TGCGCCAGCAGCCAAGTGGGGAGGGGCCAAGAGACCCAGTACTTC
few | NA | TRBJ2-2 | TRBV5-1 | CASSLDRRNTGELFF | TGCGCCAGCAGCCTCGACAGGAGGAACACCGGGGAGCTGTTTTTT
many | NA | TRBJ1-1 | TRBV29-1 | CSVVRGPGTEAFF | TGCAGCGTTGTGAGGGGTCCCGGCACTGAAGCTTTCTTT
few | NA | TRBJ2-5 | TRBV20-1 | CSARLLHMGTGETQYF | TGCAGTGCTAGGCTACTCCACATGGGGACTGGAGAGACCCAGTACTTC
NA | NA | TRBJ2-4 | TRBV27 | CASSFQGFKNIQYF | TGTGCCAGCAGTTTTCAGGGATTCAAAAACATTCAGTACTTC
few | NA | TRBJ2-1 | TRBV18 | CASSPDVRNEQFF | TGTGCCAGCTCACCAGACGTGCGAAATGAGCAGTTCTTC
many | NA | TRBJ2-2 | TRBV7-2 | CASSAGPPAPGELFF | TGTGCCAGCAGCGCCGGGCCGCCAGCCCCCGGGGAGCTGTTTTTT
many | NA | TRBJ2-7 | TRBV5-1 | CASSSDRAYEQYF | TGCGCCAGCAGCTCGGACAGAGCCTACGAGCAGTACTTC
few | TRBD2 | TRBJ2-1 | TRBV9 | CASNKRASGTSSYNEQFF | TGTGCCAGCAACAAAAGGGCTAGCGGGACGAGCTCCTACAATGAGCAGTTCTTC
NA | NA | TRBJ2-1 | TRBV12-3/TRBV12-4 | CASSQRTGILPYNEQFF | TGTGCCAGCAGTCAGCGAACAGGGATTTTACCCTACAATGAGCAGTTCTTC
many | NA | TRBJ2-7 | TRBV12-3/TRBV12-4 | CASSTRAWYEQYF | TGTGCCAGCAGTACCAGGGCTTGGTACGAGCAGTACTTC
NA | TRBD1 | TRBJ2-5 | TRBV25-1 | CASSDPGQAVETQYF | TGTGCCAGCAGTGATCCCGGACAGGCGGTTGAGACCCAGTACTTC
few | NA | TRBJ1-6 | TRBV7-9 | CASSLQLYPLHF | TGTGCCAGCAGCCTACAACTTTATCCCCTCCACTTT
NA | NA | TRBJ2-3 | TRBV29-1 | CSAGRRHTDTQYF | TGCAGCGCTGGCCGTCGGCACACAGATACGCAGTATTTT